This entry features one T cell receptor beta chain sequence. This sample was taken from a study of T cell responses to AZD1222 COVID-19 vaccine. This table comes from immunoSEQ multiplex PCR, and its TCRdb copy is limited to in-frame clones, with some not included. The data contain around 87,000 clones, around 87% of them singletons. The receptor was isolated from an adult who received the AZD1222 COVID-19 vaccine. Sequenced material: peripheral blood, taken 28 days after the second AZD1222 dose.

The CDR3 here is CASSFQETYNYGYTF. The CDR3 DNA sequence: TGTGCCAGCAGCTTTCAAGAGACATATAACTATGGCTACACCTTC. The V gene is TRBV7-9, the J gene TRBJ1-2; D unresolved. The CDR3 is made up of 15 amino acids. Trimming stripped 3 bases from V and 1 base from J, with 12 bases between. Germline V lookup: CDR1 SEHNR, CDR2 FQNEAQ (reference sequence).